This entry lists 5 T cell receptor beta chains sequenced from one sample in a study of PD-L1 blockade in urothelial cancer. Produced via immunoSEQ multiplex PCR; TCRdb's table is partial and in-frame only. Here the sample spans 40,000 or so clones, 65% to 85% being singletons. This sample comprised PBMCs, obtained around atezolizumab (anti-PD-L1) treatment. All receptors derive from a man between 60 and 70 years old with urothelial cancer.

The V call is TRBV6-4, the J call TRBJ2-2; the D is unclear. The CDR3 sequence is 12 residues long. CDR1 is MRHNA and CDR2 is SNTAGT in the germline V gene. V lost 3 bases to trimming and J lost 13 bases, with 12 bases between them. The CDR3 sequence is CASSDPVPGLFF. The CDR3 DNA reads TGTGCCAGCAGTGATCCCGTCCCGGGGCTGTTTTTT.

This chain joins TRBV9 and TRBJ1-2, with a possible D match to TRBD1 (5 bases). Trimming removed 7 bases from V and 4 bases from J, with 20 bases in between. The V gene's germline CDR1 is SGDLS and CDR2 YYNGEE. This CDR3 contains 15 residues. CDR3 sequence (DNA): TGTGCCAGCTATCGGGACTCAAGAAAGACCTATGGCTACACCTTC. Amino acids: CASYRDSRKTYGYTF.

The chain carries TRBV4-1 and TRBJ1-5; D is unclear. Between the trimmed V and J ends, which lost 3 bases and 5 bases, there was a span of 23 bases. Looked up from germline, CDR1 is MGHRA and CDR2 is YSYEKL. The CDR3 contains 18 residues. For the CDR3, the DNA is TGCGCCAGCAGCCACAAGAGACTGGTGAGGCCCGCGGATCAGCCCCAGCATTTT. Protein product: CASSHKRLVRPADQPQHF.

CDR3 bases: TGTGCCAGCAGCTTGAGCGGGGGAAGCACAGATACGCAGTATTTT. Protein product: CASSLSGGSTDTQYF. The chain carries TRBV11-3 and TRBJ2-3; 8 nucleotides line up with TRBD2. CDR1 is SGHNT, CDR2 YENEEA, per germline. The trim removed 3 bases at V and 0 bases at J, leaving 2 bases unmatched. This CDR3 is 15 amino acids long. The full variable domain, rest sourced from reference TRBV11-3 and TRBJ2-3, is EAGVVQSPRYKIIEKKQPVAFWCNPISGHNTLYWYLQNLGQGPELLIRYENEEAVDDSQLPKDRFSAERLKGVDSTLKIQPAELGDSAVYLCASSLSGGSTDTQYFGPGTRLTVL.

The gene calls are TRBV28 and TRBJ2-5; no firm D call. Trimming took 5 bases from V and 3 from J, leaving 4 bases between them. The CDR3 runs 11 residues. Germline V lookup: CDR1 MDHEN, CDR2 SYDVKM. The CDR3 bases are TGTGCCAGCAGTGCGAAAGAGACCCAGTACTTC. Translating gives CASSAKETQYF.